Detailed here is one T cell receptor beta chain. The antigen remains undetermined. These data are taken from a study of OX40 agonist ivuxolimab in advanced cancers. The wider study: Dosing consisted of intravenous ivuxolimab at 0.01 to 10 mg/kg every 2 weeks.

Sequenced by immunoSEQ multiplex PCR; TCRdb stores in-frame clones only, minus some. Of 55,000 to 85,000 clones in the sample, around nine tenths were seen once. CDR3 size: 13 residues. Trimming took off 3 bases at V and 5 bases at J, with 10 bases between the two ends. The germline CDR1 and CDR2 sequences are KGHSH and LQKENI. Study-wide points: Not determined was the antigen specificity of the expanded peripheral T cells. The CD4+ and CD8+ T cells in the blood had expanded clonally by week 6 at 0.1 to 3.0 mg/kg.

This receptor was obtained from an adult with an advanced solid tumor such as melanoma, head and neck, liver or kidney cancer. The rearrangement joins TRBV18 to TRBJ2-5; perhaps TRBD1 as D (5 bases). Sequenced material: CD4+ or CD8+ T cells sorted from blood, taken in a trial of the OX40 agonist ivuxolimab. CDR3 in DNA: TGTGCCAGCTCACCGGACAACGGGGAGACCCAGTACTTC. This gives the protein CASSPDNGETQYF.